Each of the 29 T cell receptor beta chains below was sequenced from the same sample in a study of blood T cell repertoires in COVID-19. Repertoires were generated with immunoSEQ multiplex PCR, while TCRdb's copy carries only in-frame clones and drops some. The sample shows approximately 68,000 clones, 65% to 90% of them seen only once. The specimen sequenced was peripheral blood. All receptors come from a man older than 75 with active COVID-19.

This chain uses TRBV27 with TRBJ2-1, with 10 bases matching TRBD2. V was pared by 5 bases and J by 2 bases, with 0 bases of the junction left unmatched. There are 14 residues in the CDR3. Looked up from germline, CDR1 is MNHEY and CDR2 is SMNVEV (reference sequence). CDR3 DNA: TGTGCCAGCAGTAGCGGGAGGGCCTACAATGAGCAGTTCTTC. It is translated as CASSSGRAYNEQFF.

V gene TRBV2 combines with J gene TRBJ2-5; TRBD1 might be the D (5 bases). This CDR3 has 13 residues. Germline CDR1 and CDR2: SNHLY and FYNNEI. V was pared by 5 bases and J by 2 bases, with 9 bases between. The CDR3 DNA reads TGTGCCAGCAGTCCAAGGGGTCAAGAGACCCAGTACTTC. It codes for CASSPRGQETQYF.

This clone was counted once. This chain connects TRBV18 to TRBJ1-5; a weak D match, TRBD1 (6 bases). Deletions cut 3 bases from V and 6 bases from J, with 12 bases between. Germline loops: CDR1 KGHSH, CDR2 LQKENI. CDR3 length: 14 residues. CDR3 loop: CASSPDRQGQPQHF. Here the CDR3 DNA reads TGTGCCAGCTCACCTGACAGGCAGGGTCAGCCCCAGCATTTT.

The chain has TRBV27 and TRBJ1-1; D not resolved. Deletions cut 4 bases from V and 1 base from J, with 10 bases between. CDR3 length: 14 amino acids. CDR1 MNHEY and CDR2 SMNVEV come from the germline V gene (reference sequence). CDR3 region: CASSWRGENTEAFF. In DNA form, the CDR3 reads TGTGCCAGCAGTTGGAGAGGCGAGAACACTGAAGCTTTCTTT.

For the CDR3, the DNA is TGTGCCAGCAGTCCGGGACTAGTAAAATTCTTC. It codes for CASSPGLVKFF. The chain is built from TRBV2 and TRBJ2-1, with 8 nucleotides matching TRBD2. CDR3 size: 11 residues. CDR1 and CDR2 from the germline V gene are SNHLY and FYNNEI. Losses at the gene ends were 5 bases for V and 16 bases for J; bases not matched to a gene: 7.

This chain connects TRBV4-2 to TRBJ1-5; the D gene is possibly TRBD1 (6 bases). The CDR3 is made up of 14 amino acids. Between the trimmed V and J ends, which lost 1 base and 7 bases, there was a span of 11 bases. CDR1 is LGHNA, CDR2 YNFKEQ, per germline. The CDR3 protein is CASSQGTARQPQHF. CDR3 nucleotides: TGTGCCAGCAGCCAAGGGACAGCCCGGCAGCCCCAGCATTTT.

The V gene is TRBV24-1, the J gene TRBJ2-1, with D possibly being TRBD1 (5 bases). The germline gives CDR1 KGHDR, CDR2 SFDVKD. The CDR3 is 12 amino acids. The ends were cut back, 9 bases at V and 4 bases at J, with 9 bases in the middle. CDR3 nucleotides: TGTGCCACCTCAGGGCCGTACAATGAGCAGTTCTTC. As protein: CATSGPYNEQFF.

This clone is a singleton in its sample. The rearrangement links TRBV28 to TRBJ2-7; D ambiguous. This CDR3 is 11 amino acids long. Germline-derived CDR1 and CDR2 are MDHEN and SYDVKM. Trimming removed 6 bases from V and 4 bases from J, with 7 bases in between. CDR3 DNA: TGTGCCAGCAGGAACATGTACGAGCAGTACTTC. Its translation is CASRNMYEQYF.

The V and J genes are TRBV28 and TRBJ2-7, with D unresolved. Trimming took 6 bases from V and 5 from J, leaving 8 bases between them. The CDR3 contains 11 residues. Per germline, CDR1 MDHEN and CDR2 SYDVKM. DNA for the CDR3: TGTGCCAGCAGCCTATACGACGAGCAGTACTTC. Protein product: CASSLYDEQYF.

This clone appeared many times. J is TRBJ2-2 and V is TRBV10-3; the match to TRBD2 covers 7 bases. CDR1 is ENHRY and CDR2 is SYGVKD in the germline V gene. Trimming took 3 bases from V and 5 from J; bases not matched to a gene: 3. The CDR3 length is 14 residues. CDR3 amino acids: CAISDRGETGELFF. CDR3 DNA: TGTGCCATCAGTGACCGGGGGGAAACCGGGGAGCTGTTTTTT.

Worth noting for this clone: The sample carries other DNA sequences with the same CDR3. V and J are TRBV19 and TRBJ2-5; 7 bases align to TRBD2. Germline V gene lookup returns CDR1 LNHDA and CDR2 SQIVND (reference sequence). The CDR3 is 14 residues long. Losses at the gene ends were 8 bases for V and 5 bases for J; bases not matched to a gene: 11. This CDR3 reads CASRGRAGGETQYF. The CDR3 DNA reads as TGTGCCAGTCGGGGCCGGGCCGGGGGGGAGACCCAGTACTTC.

The chain combines TRBV2 with TRBJ2-5; TRBD2 agrees at 11 bases. Trimming at V came to 7 bases and at J to 2 bases, leaving 9 bases not matched to a gene. Germline CDR1 SNHLY, CDR2 FYNNEI. There are 16 residues in the CDR3. The CDR3 region is CASNPGLAGGQETQYF. The DNA of the CDR3 is TGTGCCAGCAACCCCGGGCTAGCGGGAGGACAAGAGACCCAGTACTTC.

This clone has ten or more counts. The rearrangement uses TRBV5-6 and TRBJ1-2; TRBD1 matches at 8 bases. V shed 4 bases, J shed 4 bases, and the junction held 18 bases outside the gene matches. The CDR3 runs to 18 residues. Germline V gene data show CDR1 as SGHDT and CDR2 as YYEEEE. CDR3 region: CASSPGPGQDNLFYGYTF. In DNA, the CDR3 is TGTGCCAGCAGCCCCGGGCCGGGACAGGATAACCTTTTCTATGGCTACACCTTC.

This chain links TRBV2 with TRBJ2-7; the D gene is possibly TRBD1 (5 bases). V gave up 4 bases and J gave up 2 bases, with 15 bases separating them. This CDR3 is built from 15 residues. Germline CDR1 and CDR2: SNHLY and FYNNEI. This chain's CDR3 is CASSVYKQVTYEQYF. The CDR3 coding sequence is TGTGCCAGCAGTGTTTATAAACAGGTCACCTACGAGCAGTACTTC.

The rearrangement uses TRBV19 and TRBJ2-1, with TRBD2 as a possible D gene (6 bases). This CDR3 comprises 15 residues. Germline CDR1 reads LNHDA; CDR2 reads SQIVND (reference sequence). Trimming left V 0 bases short and J 0 bases short, with 6 bases between. CDR3 sequence: CASSIEGGSYNEQFF. The CDR3 DNA follows: TGTGCCAGTAGTATAGAGGGGGGCTCCTACAATGAGCAGTTCTTC.

The V call is TRBV7-2, the J call TRBJ1-1; D is undetermined. Trimming pared 4 bases from V and 7 bases from J, leaving 19 bases between. The germline V gene encodes CDR1 SGHTA and CDR2 FQGNSA. CDR3 length: 15 amino acids. Here the CDR3 reads CASSSMGASAREAFF. The CDR3 region has the DNA TGTGCCAGCAGCTCGATGGGTGCTAGCGCCCGTGAAGCTTTCTTT. The whole variable domain, remainder taken from reference TRBV7-2 and TRBJ1-1, is GAGVSQSPSNKVTEKGKDVELRCDPISGHTALYWYRQSLGQGLEFLIYFQGNSAPDKSGLPSDRFSAERTGGSVSTLTIQRTQQEDSAVYLCASSSMGASAREAFFGQGTRLTVV.

The V and J genes are TRBV5-4 and TRBJ2-2, with 13 bases matching TRBD2. Germline CDR1 reads SGHNT; CDR2 reads YYREEE (reference sequence). CDR3 length equals 16 residues. The J segment lost 8 bases and the V segment lost 4 bases, leaving 8 bases of the junction unmatched. Here the CDR3 DNA reads TGTGCCAGCAGCGTCACTAGCGGGGGGGCCCCTGGGGAGCTGTTTTTT. Protein: CASSVTSGGAPGELFF.

The chain is built from TRBV21-1 and TRBJ1-1. TRBV21-1 is a pseudogene locus. This CDR3 is 17 amino acids long. The CDR3 reads CASSKGLQSRGATEAFF. The CDR3 DNA follows: TGTGCCAGCAGCAAAGGATTACAAAGCCGGGGAGCCACTGAAGCTTTCTTT.

This chain connects TRBV28 to TRBJ1-2; D ambiguous. The CDR3 is 13 residues long. Trimming pared 1 base from V and 8 bases from J, leaving 11 bases between. Germline V gene data show CDR1 as MDHEN and CDR2 as SYDVKM. The CDR3 DNA follows: TGTGCCAGCAGTTTATTGAGCACGGGGGGCTACACCTTC. Residues: CASSLLSTGGYTF.

The chain employs TRBV4-1 and TRBJ1-2, with D possibly matching TRBD1 (5 bases). Trimming shortened V by 4 bases and J by 6 bases, and 15 bases separated the two germline ends. CDR1 is MGHRA and CDR2 is YSYEKL in the germline V gene. The CDR3 is 14 residues long. The CDR3 protein is CASSRGRADDGYTF. In DNA form, the CDR3 reads TGCGCCAGCAGCCGAGGCAGGGCGGACGATGGCTACACCTTC.

The chain couples TRBV6-6 to TRBJ2-1; 8 bases align to TRBD2. Germline V gives CDR1 MNHNY, CDR2 SVGAGI (reference sequence). This CDR3 spans 15 amino acids. V shed 1 base, J shed 4 bases, and the junction held 3 bases outside the gene matches. The CDR3 is CASSYFSGVYNEQFF. For the CDR3, the DNA is TGTGCCAGCAGTTACTTTAGCGGGGTTTACAATGAGCAGTTCTTC.

The chain couples TRBV7-8 to TRBJ2-7; 8 bases map to TRBD1. With 5 bases clipped from V and 3 bases from J, the junction kept 12 bases outside the gene matches. The CDR3 is made up of 16 amino acids. Germline assignment: CDR1 SGHVS and CDR2 FQNEAQ. The CDR3 loop is CASSTKDRALNYEQYF. The DNA for the CDR3 is TGTGCCAGCAGCACAAAGGACAGGGCCCTTAACTACGAGCAGTACTTC. Full variable domain (outside the CDR3, taken from reference TRBV7-8 and TRBJ2-7): GAGVSQSPRYKVAKRGQDVALRCDPISGHVSLFWYQQALGQGPEFLTYFQNEAQLDKSGLPSDRFFAERPEGSVSTLKIQRTQQEDSAVYLCASSTKDRALNYEQYFGPGTRLTVT.

V gene TRBV5-6 combines with J gene TRBJ1-1, with TRBD1 matching 8 bases. The CDR3 extends over 14 amino acids. Germline-derived CDR1 and CDR2 are SGHDT and YYEEEE. Unmatched junction bases numbered 7, after V lost 4 bases and J lost 5 bases. CDR3 DNA sequence: TGTGCCAGCAGCCGGGGACAGGCTGAGACTGAAGCTTTCTTT. Protein: CASSRGQAETEAFF.

This clone was counted a few times. The chain couples TRBV11-2 to TRBJ2-2; 8 bases align to TRBD1. Germline V lookup: CDR1 SGHAT, CDR2 FQNNGV. V trimming: 4 bases; J trimming: 4 bases; junction bases outside the gene matches: 2. CDR3 length: 14 amino acids. CDR3 in amino acids: CASSSDRVTGELFF. The CDR3 region has the DNA TGTGCCAGCAGCTCGGACAGGGTCACCGGGGAGCTGTTTTTT.

This clone was observed once. The chain links TRBV25-1 to TRBJ2-7, with TRBD2 matching over 7 bases. J gave up 3 bases and V 1 base, and 12 bases lay outside the gene matches. There are 17 residues in the CDR3. Germline CDR1 reads MGHDK; CDR2 reads SYGVNS. The CDR3 DNA follows: TGTGCCAGCAGTGAATCGGGAGGTCGGGGAGCCTACTACGAGCAGTACTTC. This encodes CASSESGGRGAYYEQYF.

The chain is built from TRBV7-9 and TRBJ2-2; D ambiguous. V was pared by 4 bases and J by 0 bases, with 18 bases between. Germline CDR1 SEHNR, CDR2 FQNEAQ (reference sequence). The CDR3 totals 18 residues. The CDR3 is CASSSTLQSLANTGELFF. In DNA, the CDR3 is TGTGCCAGCAGCTCGACCTTACAGAGCCTTGCGAACACCGGGGAGCTGTTTTTT.

This chain joins TRBV4-1 and TRBJ2-5, with TRBD2 identical over 12 bases. After removal of 6 bases from V and 4 bases from J, the junction contained 6 bases not matched to a gene. Germline CDR1 reads MGHRA; CDR2 reads YSYEKL. The CDR3 extends over 15 amino acids. The CDR3 sequence is CASRETSGGRETQYF. The CDR3 DNA follows: TGCGCCAGCAGAGAGACTAGCGGGGGTCGAGAGACCCAGTACTTC.

Only one count was recorded for this clone. CDR3 protein: CASSNPGDQYF. CDR3 nucleotide sequence: TGTGCCAGTAGCAACCCCGGGGACCAGTACTTC. V and J are TRBV19 and TRBJ2-5; TRBD2 might be the D (5 bases). Germline CDR1 and CDR2: LNHDA and SQIVND (reference sequence). This CDR3 region has 11 residues. The V end lost 6 bases, the J end lost 10 bases, and 12 bases lay between the germline ends.

The CDR3 here is CASSSGTTIYNSPLHF. CDR3 coding DNA: TGTGCCAGCAGTTCCGGGACAACAATCTATAATTCACCCCTCCACTTT. The gene calls are TRBV27 and TRBJ1-6; D perhaps matches TRBD1 (6 bases). Germline CDR1 and CDR2: MNHEY and SMNVEV (reference sequence). The CDR3 covers 16 residues. V was clipped by 4 bases and J by 3 bases, with 13 bases between them.